Following are 26 T cell receptor beta chains from one sample sequenced in a study of blood T cell repertoires in COVID-19. TCRdb keeps only in-frame clones here, not all; method: immunoSEQ multiplex PCR. The sample shows about 64,000 clones, about 80% of them seen only once. Sequenced sample: peripheral blood. All receptors come from a man aged 55 to 70 with COVID-19, enrolled during active disease.

The count of this clone is one. The chain recombines TRBV18 with TRBJ2-1; 16 bases line up with TRBD2. The V gene's germline CDR1 is KGHSH and CDR2 LQKENI. This CDR3 is built from 19 residues. The trim removed 3 bases at V and 3 bases at J, leaving 8 bases unmatched. The CDR3 DNA reads TGTGCCAGCTCACCTGGGACTAGCGGGAGGGCCAAGGTCTACAATGAGCAGTTCTTC. This gives the protein CASSPGTSGRAKVYNEQFF.

The chain uses TRBV28 and TRBJ1-2, with 7 bases identical to TRBD1. The CDR3 contains 14 residues. Germline V lookup: CDR1 MDHEN, CDR2 SYDVKM. V lost 4 bases, J lost 3 bases, and 5 bases stayed unmatched. The CDR3 loop is CASSSSGTDYGYTF. The CDR3 nucleotides read TGTGCCAGCAGTTCCTCCGGGACAGACTATGGCTACACCTTC.

This clone turned up a few times. The chain recombines TRBV11-3 with TRBJ2-5; the match to TRBD2 covers 11 bases. The CDR3 sequence is 16 residues long. From germline, CDR1 is SGHNT and CDR2 YENEEA. The V and J ends lost 5 bases and 2 bases, in that order; junction bases with no gene match: 7. The CDR3 DNA follows: TGTGCCAGCAGCCTGGGCCTAGCGGGGGGTCAAGAGACCCAGTACTTC. Its translation is CASSLGLAGGQETQYF.

The V and J genes are TRBV7-2 and TRBJ2-7, with TRBD2 as a possible D gene (6 bases). The CDR3 covers 15 residues. Trimming pared 1 base from V and 3 bases from J, leaving 13 bases between. The germline CDR1 and CDR2 sequences are SGHTA and FQGNSA. CDR3 nucleotides: TGTGCCAGCAGCTTAGGGGGTAGCGGAGTCTACGAGCAGTACTTC. Translated: CASSLGGSGVYEQYF.

The chain has TRBV5-6 and TRBJ2-3; 9 bases are a match to TRBD1. V dropped 4 bases and J dropped 6; count of bases not matched to a gene: 6. Germline lookup yields CDR1 SGHDT and CDR2 YYEEEE. This CDR3 has 14 amino acids. The CDR3 sequence: CASSRGQGTDTQYF. In nucleotides, the CDR3 is TGTGCCAGCAGCCGGGGACAGGGAACGGATACGCAGTATTTT.

This clone was recorded a few times. The chain combines TRBV25-1 with TRBJ2-1; 11 bases match TRBD2. V lost 8 bases and J lost 9; bases outside the gene matches: 12. This CDR3 contains 15 residues. Germline V gives CDR1 MGHDK, CDR2 SYGVNS. The CDR3 DNA follows: TGTGCCAGCGGGGAGGCTAGCGGGAGGCTGGGTGAGCAGTTCTTC. It is translated as CASGEASGRLGEQFF. Supplemented by reference TRBV25-1 and TRBJ2-1, the full variable domain reads EADIYQTPRYLVIGTGKKITLECSQTMGHDKMYWYQQDPGMELHLIHYSYGVNSTEKGDLSSESTVSRIRTEHFPLTLESARPSHTSQYLCASGEASGRLGEQFFGPGTRLTVL.

This chain links TRBV7-9 with TRBJ2-4; weak D call: TRBD2 (6 bases). In germline, CDR1 is SEHNR, CDR2 FQNEAQ (reference sequence). V was shortened by 5 bases and J by 11 bases, with 13 bases between the two germline ends. CDR3 size: 12 residues. This chain's CDR3 is CASSPQGLLQYF. CDR3 nucleotide sequence: TGTGCCAGCAGCCCACAAGGACTACTTCAGTACTTC.

The chain couples TRBV6-5 to TRBJ1-4; the match to TRBD1 covers 8 bases. Trimming took 7 bases from V and 14 from J; bases not matched to a gene: 18. The CDR3 totals 15 residues. Per the germline V gene, CDR1 is MNHEY and CDR2 is SVGAGI. For the CDR3, the DNA is TGTGCCAGCAAGCCGATTGGGATTGGGGGACAGGCCCTGTTTTTT. It yields the protein CASKPIGIGGQALFF.

On this clone: The same CDR3 is also encoded by other DNA sequences in this sample. The CDR3 protein is CASSTPGHKNTEAFF. CDR3 coding DNA: TGTGCCAGTAGCACCCCGGGACACAAGAACACTGAAGCTTTCTTT. The rearrangement joins TRBV19 to TRBJ1-1; maybe TRBD1 (6 bases). V lost 6 bases, J lost 1 base, and 15 bases lay in between. The germline gives CDR1 LNHDA, CDR2 SQIVND (reference sequence). CDR3 length: 15 amino acids. The complete variable domain, with remaining parts taken from reference TRBV19 and TRBJ1-1, reads DGGITQSPKYLFRKEGQNVTLSCEQNLNHDAMYWYRQDPGQGLRLIYYSQIVNDFQKGDIAEGYSVSREKKESFPLTVTSAQKNPTAFYLCASSTPGHKNTEAFFGQGTRLTVV.

This chain uses TRBV5-1 with TRBJ1-1, with D maybe TRBD1 (5 bases). V shed 4 bases and J shed 0 bases, with 13 bases lying between them. CDR3 length: 15 amino acids. Germline loops: CDR1 SGHRS, CDR2 YFSETQ. CDR3 region: CASSPLADMNTEAFF. Written as DNA, the CDR3 is TGCGCCAGCAGCCCCCTTGCGGACATGAACACTGAAGCTTTCTTT.

This sequence joins TRBV5-1 and TRBJ2-3; 9 bases map to TRBD1. CDR1 is SGHRS and CDR2 is YFSETQ in the germline V gene. V was clipped by 5 bases and J by 4 bases; unmatched bases: 8. CDR3 size: 15 residues. The CDR3: CASSWGQGQSDTQYF. In DNA form, the CDR3 reads TGCGCCAGCAGTTGGGGACAGGGCCAGTCAGATACGCAGTATTTT.

This clone occurred once. The chain employs TRBV19 and TRBJ1-1; D call uncertain. The germline gives CDR1 LNHDA, CDR2 SQIVND (reference sequence). The CDR3 is 15 amino acids. Trimming removed 3 bases at V and 1 base at J, with 12 bases between. As DNA, the CDR3 is TGTGCCAGTAGTATTTGGCTAAACAGGAACACTGAAGCTTTCTTT. This encodes CASSIWLNRNTEAFF.

V gene TRBV6-5 combines with J gene TRBJ2-7; 8 nucleotides align to TRBD1. The V segment lost 6 bases and the J segment 3 bases; nucleotides outside the gene matches: 7. The CDR3 contains 14 residues. Germline V gene sequence: CDR1 MNHEY, CDR2 SVGAGI. The CDR3 protein is CASRGQGKNYEQYF. The CDR3 DNA sequence: TGTGCCAGCAGAGGACAGGGCAAGAACTACGAGCAGTACTTC.

The chain is built from TRBV19 and TRBJ2-5; 8 bases map to TRBD2. The V gene's germline CDR1 is LNHDA and CDR2 SQIVND (reference sequence). The CDR3 has 14 amino acids. The ends lost 7 bases at V and 5 bases at J; junction bases unmatched: 9. This chain's CDR3 is CASTRGGQYETQYF. In DNA, the CDR3 is TGTGCCAGTACCCGCGGGGGGCAATATGAGACCCAGTACTTC.

V is TRBV28 and J is TRBJ1-2; 9 bases line up with TRBD1. This CDR3 contains 15 residues. V was clipped by 4 bases and J by 5 bases; unmatched bases: 8. Germline CDR1 is MDHEN and CDR2 is SYDVKM. In DNA form, the CDR3 reads TGTGCCAGCAGTTGGGGACAGGGAAAGAGGTATGGCTACACCTTC. Its translation: CASSWGQGKRYGYTF.

In DNA form, the CDR3 reads TGTGCCAGCAGCTTAACGGGGGACAGGGCGAAGTACTTC. Its translation is CASSLTGDRAKYF. The chain has TRBV7-3 and TRBJ2-4; 9 nucleotides agree with TRBD1. The J segment lost 14 bases and the V segment lost 0 bases, leaving 5 bases of the junction unmatched. CDR3 size: 13 residues. Germline loops: CDR1 SGHTA, CDR2 FQGTGA.

CDR3 nucleotide sequence: TGTGCCATCAGTGTTACTCTCGACATGCGTGGCTACACCTTC. This sequence encodes CAISVTLDMRGYTF. The chain links TRBV10-3 to TRBJ1-2, with D hard to call. Between the trimmed V and J ends, which lost 4 bases and 7 bases, there was a span of 16 bases. The germline CDR1 and CDR2 sequences are ENHRY and SYGVKD. The CDR3 extends over 14 amino acids.

This chain joins TRBV18 and TRBJ2-2; TRBD2 aligns across 13 bases. The CDR3 is 17 amino acids. The germline V gene encodes CDR1 KGHSH and CDR2 LQKENI. V trimming: 2 bases; J trimming: 1 base; junction bases outside the gene matches: 1. CDR3 residues: CASSPGLAGENTGELFF. The CDR3 DNA sequence: TGTGCCAGCTCACCAGGACTAGCGGGAGAGAACACCGGGGAGCTGTTTTTT.

This clone has a single count. The chain is built from TRBV4-1 and TRBJ1-1; TRBD1 might be the D (5 bases). The V end was cut by 0 bases, the J end by 11 bases, with 10 bases between. Germline assignment: CDR1 MGHRA and CDR2 YSYEKL. The CDR3 has 12 amino acids. CDR3 residues: CASSQEGRDAFF. The CDR3 DNA follows: TGCGCCAGCAGCCAAGAGGGCAGGGATGCTTTCTTT.

In DNA form, the CDR3 reads TGCAGCGTTGAAGGGACTAGCACCACAGATACGCAGTATTTT. It encodes CSVEGTSTTDTQYF. The chain uses TRBV29-1 and TRBJ2-3; TRBD2 matches at 8 bases. V dropped 1 base and J dropped 2; count of bases not matched to a gene: 2. From germline, CDR1 is SQVTM and CDR2 ANQGSEA. CDR3 length equals 14 residues.

This clone has only a few counts. This sequence joins TRBV9 and TRBJ2-3; a weak D match, TRBD1 (5 bases). Trimming took 3 bases from V and 4 from J, leaving 15 bases between them. CDR1 and CDR2 from the germline V gene are SGDLS and YYNGEE. This CDR3 is built from 15 residues. The CDR3 is CASSAGPQGADTQYF. The CDR3 DNA sequence: TGTGCCAGCAGCGCCGGGCCCCAAGGGGCAGATACGCAGTATTTT.

The chain carries TRBV30 and TRBJ1-2, with D tentatively TRBD1 (5 bases). V lost 0 bases and J lost 4, with 12 bases in between. Per germline, CDR1 GTSNPN and CDR2 SVGIG (reference sequence). The CDR3 runs to 14 residues. CDR3 bases: TGTGCCTGGAGTGTACCAGGGCCAGGCTATGGCTACACCTTC. Protein product: CAWSVPGPGYGYTF.

The V and J genes are TRBV5-6 and TRBJ1-1, with D tentatively TRBD1 (5 bases). This CDR3 is built from 15 residues. V lost 0 bases and J 5 bases, leaving 14 bases between the germline ends. Germline V gene lookup returns CDR1 SGHDT and CDR2 YYEEEE. The CDR3 sequence: CASSLGSREVTEAFF. CDR3 DNA sequence: TGTGCCAGCAGCTTGGGCAGCAGGGAGGTGACTGAAGCTTTCTTT.

The chain couples TRBV19 to TRBJ1-2, with 8 bases fitting TRBD1. Germline-derived CDR1 and CDR2 are LNHDA and SQIVND (reference sequence). Losses at the gene ends were 7 bases for V and 8 bases for J; bases not matched to a gene: 21. There are 17 residues in the CDR3. This CDR3 is CASTHPTPSTGAKGYTF. Here the CDR3 DNA reads TGTGCCAGTACTCATCCCACCCCCTCGACAGGGGCTAAAGGCTACACCTTC.

J is TRBJ1-2 and V is TRBV5-1; 11 bases agree with TRBD1. This CDR3 comprises 15 residues. The germline CDR1 and CDR2 sequences are SGHRS and YFSETQ. With 4 bases clipped from V and 4 bases from J, the junction kept 6 bases outside the gene matches. This chain's CDR3 is CASSGGTGGSYGYTF. The DNA for the CDR3 is TGCGCCAGCAGCGGGGGGACAGGGGGTAGCTATGGCTACACCTTC.

This chain uses TRBV10-3 with TRBJ2-7, with 11 bases that match TRBD2. This CDR3 has 12 amino acids. Germline V gene data show CDR1 as ENHRY and CDR2 as SYGVKD. V lost 10 bases and J lost 5; bases outside the gene matches: 4. The CDR3 DNA follows: TGTGCCACCAAACTAGCGGGGGACGAGCAGTACTTC. This gives the protein CATKLAGDEQYF.